This T cell receptor beta chain was documented in a study of post-analysis software for immune sequencing data. CDR1 and CDR2 (germline): DFQATT, SNEGSKA (reference sequence). The CDR3 has 13 amino acids. The junction had 4 bases not matched to a gene; V was cut back by 3 bases and J by 3 bases. Each TCR beta cDNA library carried unique molecular identifiers. MiXCR, run by TCRdb on the PCR reads, gives a single entry per CDR3 protein. The sample has under 650,000 distinct CDR3 sequences, roughly 46% seen once; the top ten hold roughly 1.7%. With regard to this clonotype: Its specificity is unknown.

General study findings and limits: Patients with multiple sclerosis recorded significantly lower normalized Chao1 diversity than controls, the study found. Five TRBV segments were significantly more frequent in patients than in controls. TRBV5-6, TRBV5-1 and TRBV20-1 were among these segments.

This chain joins TRBV20-1 and TRBJ2-5, with 7 nucleotides matching TRBD1. This TCR derives from a girl aged 10-17 years with multiple sclerosis. The sequencing sample was made of blood. The DNA for the CDR3 is TGCAGTGCTAGGACAGGGCGGGAAGAGACCCAGTACTTC. Protein sequence: CSARTGREETQYF.